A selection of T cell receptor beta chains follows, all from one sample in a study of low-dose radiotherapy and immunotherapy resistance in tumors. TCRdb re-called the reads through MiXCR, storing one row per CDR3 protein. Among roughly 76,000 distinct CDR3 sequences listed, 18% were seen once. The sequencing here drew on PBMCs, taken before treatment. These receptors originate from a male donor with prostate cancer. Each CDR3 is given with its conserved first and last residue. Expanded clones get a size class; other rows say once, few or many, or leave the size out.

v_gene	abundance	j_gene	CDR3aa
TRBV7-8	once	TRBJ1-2	CASSWTAPNYGYTF
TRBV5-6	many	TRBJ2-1	CASSLPGTYNEQFF
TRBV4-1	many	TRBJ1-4	CASSQDTSGRGNEKLFF
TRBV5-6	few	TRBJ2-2	CASSLALVGNTGELFF
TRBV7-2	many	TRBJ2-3	CASSLASGTTSTDTQYF
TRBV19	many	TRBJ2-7	CASSAGGPDPYEQYF
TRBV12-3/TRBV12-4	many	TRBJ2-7	CASSLERVGQSLREQYF
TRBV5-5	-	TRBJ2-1	CASSQEMRGVLFF
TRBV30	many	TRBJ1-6	CAWSVPGGARSPLHF
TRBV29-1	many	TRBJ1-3	CSAMKGSSGNTIYF
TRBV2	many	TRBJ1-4	CASSAGALNEKLFF
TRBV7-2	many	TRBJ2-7	CASSLGGNHYEQYF
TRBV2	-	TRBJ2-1	CASSEALSGNNEQFF
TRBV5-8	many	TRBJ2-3	CASSFGLAGGTDTQYF
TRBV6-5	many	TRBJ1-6	CASRNSGTLYNSPLHF
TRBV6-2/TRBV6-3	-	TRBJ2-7	CASRTGLAGVYEQYF
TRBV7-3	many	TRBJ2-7	CASRNRGPGEQYF
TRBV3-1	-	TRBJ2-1	CASSQDFGTSGGSNEQFF
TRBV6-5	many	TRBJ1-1	CASSYRGGGTEAFF
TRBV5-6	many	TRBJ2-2	CASSQYFRPRMRTSVNTGELFF
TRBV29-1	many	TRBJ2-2	CSAILQVATGELFF
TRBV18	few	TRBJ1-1	CASSRGQANTEAFF
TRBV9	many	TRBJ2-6	CASSVVGGGPKGGANVLTF
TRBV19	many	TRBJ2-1	CASVSVGGSYNEQFF
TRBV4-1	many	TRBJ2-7	CASSQERSGAPSGAYEQYF
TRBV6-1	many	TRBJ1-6	CASSEVGRTLHF
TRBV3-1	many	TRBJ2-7	CASSHRTGGGSYEQYF
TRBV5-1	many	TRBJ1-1	CASNGPGIRNTEAFF
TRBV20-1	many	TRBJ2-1	CSATASGRTNEQFF
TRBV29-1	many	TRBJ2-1	CSAEENSSYNEQFF
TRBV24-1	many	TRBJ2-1	CATSDFGSSSYNEQFF
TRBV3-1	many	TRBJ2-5	CASSQAAQGIWLYF
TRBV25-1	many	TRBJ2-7	CASRGQGESYEQYF
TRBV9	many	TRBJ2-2	CASSVVSGARHGELFF
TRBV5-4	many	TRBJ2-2	CASSAGTSGRTLTGELFF
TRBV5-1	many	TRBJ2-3	CASARFSGADTQYF
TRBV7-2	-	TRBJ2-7	CASSLVAGDYEQYF
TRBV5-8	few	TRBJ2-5	CASRFFQTGLYF
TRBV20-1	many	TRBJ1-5	CSASKGYSQPQHF
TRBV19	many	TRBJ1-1	CASSIGAGTEAFF
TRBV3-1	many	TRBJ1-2	CASSPPCTF
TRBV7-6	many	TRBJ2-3	CASSLGGGPADTQYF
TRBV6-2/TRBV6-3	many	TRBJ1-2	CASTSVRENNYGYTF
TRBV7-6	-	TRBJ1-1	CVSSLSSGGTEVFF
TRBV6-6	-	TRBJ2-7	CASRPRQGAGPYEQYF
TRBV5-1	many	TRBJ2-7	CASSLGGRLYEQYF
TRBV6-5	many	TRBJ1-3	CASSYSFNSGNTIYF
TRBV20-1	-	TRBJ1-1	CSARQTWDTEAFF
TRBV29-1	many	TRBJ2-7	CSAAGPTSYEQYF
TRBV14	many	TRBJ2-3	CASSPGGAADTQYF
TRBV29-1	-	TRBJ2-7	CSVQGASYNEQYF
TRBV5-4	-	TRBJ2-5	CASSQLGAGEETQYF
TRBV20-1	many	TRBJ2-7	CSASDRASYEQYF
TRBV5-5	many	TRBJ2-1	CASSLAMHREQFF
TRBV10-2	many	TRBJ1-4	CASLKPGTNEKLFF
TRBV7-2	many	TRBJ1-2	CASTINRVGYTF
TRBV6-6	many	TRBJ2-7	CASSSLERARTYEQYF